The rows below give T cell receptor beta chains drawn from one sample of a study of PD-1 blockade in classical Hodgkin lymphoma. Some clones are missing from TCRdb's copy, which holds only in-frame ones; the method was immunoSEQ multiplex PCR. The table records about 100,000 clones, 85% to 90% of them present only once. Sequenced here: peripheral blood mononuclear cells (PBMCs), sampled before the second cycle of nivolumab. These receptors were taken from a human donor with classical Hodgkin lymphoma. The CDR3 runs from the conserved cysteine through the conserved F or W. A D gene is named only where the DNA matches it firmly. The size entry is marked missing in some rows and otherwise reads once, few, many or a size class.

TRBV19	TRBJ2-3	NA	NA	TGTGCCACCTCGAAAGGGCTCATCTCTAGCACAGATACGCAGTATTTT	CATSKGLISSTDTQYF
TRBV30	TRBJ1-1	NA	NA	TGTGCCTGGAGAGTGGCGGGGGGGGGAGTCACTGAAGCTTTCTTT	CAWRVAGGGVTEAFF
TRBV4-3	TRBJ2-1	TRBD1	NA	TGCGCCAGCAGCCGTCCGGGACAGGCCGACAATGAGCAGTTCTTC	CASSRPGQADNEQFF
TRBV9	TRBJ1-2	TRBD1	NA	TGTGCCAGCAGCGTTGCCCCTTTTGGACAGGGGACAGGCTACACCTTC	CASSVAPFGQGTGYTF
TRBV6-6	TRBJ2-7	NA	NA	TGTGCCAGCAGCCGACAGTTCTCCTACGAGCAGTACTTC	CASSRQFSYEQYF
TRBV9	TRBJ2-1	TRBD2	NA	TGTGCCAGCAGCAACCCGGGACTAGCGGGGGGGTCGCGCTACAATGAGCAGTTCTTC	CASSNPGLAGGSRYNEQFF
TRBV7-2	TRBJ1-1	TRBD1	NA	TGTGCCAGCAGCTTAGGTGGGACAGGGGTCACTGAAGCTTTCTTT	CASSLGGTGVTEAFF
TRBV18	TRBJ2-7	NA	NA	TGTGCCAGCTCACCACCGAACAATCCCTACGAGCAGTACTTC	CASSPPNNPYEQYF
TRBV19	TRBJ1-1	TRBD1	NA	TGTGCCAGTAGTATTCGCCATGGACAGGGGGCAAGGGGAACTGAAGCTTTCTTT	CASSIRHGQGARGTEAFF
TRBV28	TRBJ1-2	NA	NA	TGTGCCAGCAGTTTGATCTCGGCTCTAGCTAACTATGGCTACACCTTC	CASSLISALANYGYTF
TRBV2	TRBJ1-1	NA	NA	TGTGCCAGCAGTGAAGCGTCCGGGTCGGGCACTGAAGCTTTCTTT	CASSEASGSGTEAFF
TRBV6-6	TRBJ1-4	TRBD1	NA	TGTGCCAGCAGCCCCGGGACAGGAAATGAAAAACTGTTTTTT	CASSPGTGNEKLFF
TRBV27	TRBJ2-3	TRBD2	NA	TGTGCCAGCAGTTCCGGCCTAGCGGGGTTGACAGATACGCAGTATTTT	CASSSGLAGLTDTQYF
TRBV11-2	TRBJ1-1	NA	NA	TGTGCCAGCAGCTTGGGGTCGGCAGGAAGGAAGACTGAAGCTTTCTTT	CASSLGSAGRKTEAFF
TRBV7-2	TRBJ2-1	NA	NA	TGTGCCAGCAGCTGGATCTCCTACAATGAGCAGTTCTTC	CASSWISYNEQFF
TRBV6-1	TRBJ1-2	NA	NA	TGTGCCAGCAGTGACCGCCCGGGGGGGGTTATCTCCTTC	CASSDRPGGVISF
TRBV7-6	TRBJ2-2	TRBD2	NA	TGTGCCAGCAGCGAAGATGGACTAGCGGGGGTCTCAAACACCGGGGAGCTGTTTTTT	CASSEDGLAGVSNTGELFF
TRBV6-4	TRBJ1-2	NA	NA	TGTGCCAGCAGTGACTCGATCCGGGCAGTTCTTGGCTACACCTTC	CASSDSIRAVLGYTF
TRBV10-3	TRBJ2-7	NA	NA	TGTGCCATCAGTGACTTGGACTTGCGGTACTTC	CAISDLDLRYF
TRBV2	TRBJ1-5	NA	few	TGTGCCAGCAGGCCTGTGAGGAGCAATCAGCCCCAGCATTTT	CASRPVRSNQPQHF
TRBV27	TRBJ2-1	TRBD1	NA	TGTGCCAGCAGTCGTACAGGGGTTGAGCAGTTCTTC	CASSRTGVEQFF
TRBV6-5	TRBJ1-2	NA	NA	TGTGCCAGCAGCCTCACTCGGGGGCCGCCTAACTTC	CASSLTRGPPNF
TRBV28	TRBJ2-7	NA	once	TGTGCCAGCAGTTCTGCGGCAGGCTACGAGCAGTACTTC	CASSSAAGYEQYF
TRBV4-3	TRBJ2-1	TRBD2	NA	TGCGCCAGCAGCCAAGCCCTAGCGGATTACAATGAGCAGTTCTTC	CASSQALADYNEQFF
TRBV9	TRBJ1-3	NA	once	TGTGCCAGCAGCGGCAACTCTGGAAACACCATATATTTT	CASSGNSGNTIYF
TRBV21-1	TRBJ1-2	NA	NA	TGTGCCAGCAGCAAAGTTGACTGTTATGGCTACACCTTC	CASSKVDCYGYTF
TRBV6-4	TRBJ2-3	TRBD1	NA	TGTGCCAGCAGCCCGACAGGGGGCACAGATACGCAGTATTTT	CASSPTGGTDTQYF
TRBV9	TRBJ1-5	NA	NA	TGTGCCAGCGGGGGGGCTAGTCAGCCCCAGCATTTT	CASGGASQPQHF
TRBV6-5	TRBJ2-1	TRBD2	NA	TGTGCCAGCAGTTCCGGACTAGCGGGACCCTACAATGAGCAGTTCTTC	CASSSGLAGPYNEQFF
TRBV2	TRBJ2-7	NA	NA	TGTGCCAGCACCCCGGATGGGGCTGGAGAGCAGTACTTC	CASTPDGAGEQYF
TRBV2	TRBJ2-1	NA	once	TGTGCCAGCAGTGCGCAGGGTAAGCAGTTCTTC	CASSAQGKQFF
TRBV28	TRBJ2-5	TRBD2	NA	TGTGCCAGCAGTTCTAGCGGGGAGGAAGAGACCCAGTACTTC	CASSSSGEEETQYF
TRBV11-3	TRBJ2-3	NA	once	TGTGCCAGCAGCTTTGTGGGAGATACGCAGTATTTT	CASSFVGDTQYF
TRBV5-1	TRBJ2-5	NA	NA	TGCGCCAGCAGCTTGGCCGGGAAAGAAGAGACCCAGTACTTC	CASSLAGKEETQYF
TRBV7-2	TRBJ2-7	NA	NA	TGTGCCAGCAGCTCCCAGACGCAAAGCTCCTACGAGCAGTACTTC	CASSSQTQSSYEQYF
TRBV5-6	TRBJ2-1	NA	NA	TGTGCCAGCAGCTTGGTAGGTGGGGGCGGAGGGGTCGATGAGCAGTTCTTC	CASSLVGGGGGVDEQFF
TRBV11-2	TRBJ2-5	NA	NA	TGTGCCAGCAGCCTGTCCGGGAGCGACTTGGAGACCCAGTACTTC	CASSLSGSDLETQYF
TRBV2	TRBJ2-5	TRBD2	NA	TGTGCCAGCAGTGAAGTAGGCCTAGCGGGGGGCCTCCAAGAGACCCAGTACTTC	CASSEVGLAGGLQETQYF
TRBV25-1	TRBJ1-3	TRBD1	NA	TGTGCCAGCACAAAGACAGGGTCTGGAAACACCATATATTTT	CASTKTGSGNTIYF